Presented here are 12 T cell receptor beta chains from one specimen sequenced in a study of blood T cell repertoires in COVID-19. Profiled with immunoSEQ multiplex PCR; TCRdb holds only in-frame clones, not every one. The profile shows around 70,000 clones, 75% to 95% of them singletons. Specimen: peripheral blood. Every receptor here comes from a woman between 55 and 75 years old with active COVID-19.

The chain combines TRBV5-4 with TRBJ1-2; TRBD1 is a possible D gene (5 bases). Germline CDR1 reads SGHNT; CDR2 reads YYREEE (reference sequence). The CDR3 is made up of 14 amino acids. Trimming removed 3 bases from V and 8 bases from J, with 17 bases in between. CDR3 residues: CASSSVGALGGYTF. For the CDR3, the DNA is TGTGCCAGCAGCTCTGTAGGGGCACTGGGCGGCTACACCTTC.

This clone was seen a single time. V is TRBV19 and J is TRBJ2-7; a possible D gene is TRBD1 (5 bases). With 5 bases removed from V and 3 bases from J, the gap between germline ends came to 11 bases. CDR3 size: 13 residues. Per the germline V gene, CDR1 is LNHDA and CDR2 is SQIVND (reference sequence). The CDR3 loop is CASSPRQSYEQYF. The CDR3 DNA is TGTGCCAGTAGTCCCCGACAGAGCTACGAGCAGTACTTC. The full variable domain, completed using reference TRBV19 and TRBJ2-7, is DGGITQSPKYLFRKEGQNVTLSCEQNLNHDAMYWYRQDPGQGLRLIYYSQIVNDFQKGDIAEGYSVSREKKESFPLTVTSAQKNPTAFYLCASSPRQSYEQYFGPGTRLTVT.

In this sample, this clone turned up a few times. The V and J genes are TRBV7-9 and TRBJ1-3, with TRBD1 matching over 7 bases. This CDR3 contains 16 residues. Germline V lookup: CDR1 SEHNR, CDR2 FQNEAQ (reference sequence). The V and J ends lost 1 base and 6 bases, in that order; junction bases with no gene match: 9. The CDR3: CASSLETGTVANTIYF. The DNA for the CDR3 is TGTGCCAGCAGCTTAGAAACCGGGACAGTGGCAAACACCATATATTTT.

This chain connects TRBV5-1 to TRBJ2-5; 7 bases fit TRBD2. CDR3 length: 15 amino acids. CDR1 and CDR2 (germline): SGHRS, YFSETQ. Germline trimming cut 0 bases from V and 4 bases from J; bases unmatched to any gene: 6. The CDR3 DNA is TGCGCCAGCAGCTTGGCCCAGCCGGGGGGAGAGACCCAGTACTTC. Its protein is CASSLAQPGGETQYF.

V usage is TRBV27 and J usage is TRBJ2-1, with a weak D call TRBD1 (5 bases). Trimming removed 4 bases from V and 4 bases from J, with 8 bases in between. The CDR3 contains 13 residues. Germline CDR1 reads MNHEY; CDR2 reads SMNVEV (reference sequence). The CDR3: CASSSRAYNEQFF. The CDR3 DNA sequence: TGTGCCAGCAGTTCCAGGGCATACAATGAGCAGTTCTTC.

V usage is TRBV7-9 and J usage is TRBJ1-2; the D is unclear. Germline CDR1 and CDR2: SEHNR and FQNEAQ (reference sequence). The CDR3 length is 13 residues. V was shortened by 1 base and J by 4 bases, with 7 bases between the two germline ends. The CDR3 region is CASSLGQIYGYTF. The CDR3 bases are TGTGCCAGCAGCTTAGGTCAGATCTATGGCTACACCTTC.

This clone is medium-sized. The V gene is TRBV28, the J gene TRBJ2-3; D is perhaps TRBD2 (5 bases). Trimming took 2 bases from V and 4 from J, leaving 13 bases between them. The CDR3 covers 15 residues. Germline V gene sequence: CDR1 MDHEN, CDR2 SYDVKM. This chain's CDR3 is CASSLSHNGADTQYF. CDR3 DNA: TGTGCCAGCAGTTTAAGCCATAACGGGGCAGATACGCAGTATTTT.

The CDR3 reads CASTLGRVNEQFF. CDR3 coding DNA: TGTGCCAGCACCCTAGGGAGGGTCAATGAGCAGTTCTTC. The chain is built from TRBV12-3 or TRBV12-4 and TRBJ2-1; 7 nucleotides align to TRBD2. Trimming at V came to 7 bases and at J to 6 bases, leaving 6 bases not matched to a gene. This CDR3 has 13 residues.

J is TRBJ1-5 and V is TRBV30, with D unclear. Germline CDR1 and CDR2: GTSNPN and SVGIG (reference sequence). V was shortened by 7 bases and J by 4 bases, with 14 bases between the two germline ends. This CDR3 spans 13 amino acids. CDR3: CAYNLAVNQPQHF. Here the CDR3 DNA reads TGTGCCTACAACCTAGCCGTTAATCAGCCCCAGCATTTT.

The CDR3 DNA follows: TGCGCCAGCATTAATGGCTACACCTTC. Translation gives CASINGYTF. The chain couples TRBV23-1 to TRBJ1-2; D unclear. TRBV23-1 is marked as an open reading frame, function uncertain. V dropped 7 bases and J dropped 6 bases, with 3 bases sitting between them. CDR3 size: 9 residues.

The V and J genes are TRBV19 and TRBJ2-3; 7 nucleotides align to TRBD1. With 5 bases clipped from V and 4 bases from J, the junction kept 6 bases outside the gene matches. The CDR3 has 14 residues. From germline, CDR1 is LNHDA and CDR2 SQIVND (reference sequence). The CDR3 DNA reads TGTGCCAGTAGTCTGGGACAGAAACCAGATACGCAGTATTTT. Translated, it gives CASSLGQKPDTQYF.

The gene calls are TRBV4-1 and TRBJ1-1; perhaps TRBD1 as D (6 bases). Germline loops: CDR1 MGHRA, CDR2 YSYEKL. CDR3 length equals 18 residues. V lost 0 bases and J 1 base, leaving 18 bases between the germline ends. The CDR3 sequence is CASSQDGGGRSSNTEAFF. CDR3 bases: TGCGCCAGCAGCCAAGACGGGGGGGGCCGGTCATCGAACACTGAAGCTTTCTTT.